The entry below gives a single TCR beta chain sequence along with its context. The CDR3 spans 16 residues. Germline V gene sequence: CDR1 SGHDT, CDR2 YYEEEE. The V gene lost 4 bases and the J gene lost 0 bases, with 13 bases spanning the gap. This sample was included in a study of patients and donors after allogeneic stem cell transplantation. TCRdb redid the calling of the RT-PCR reads with MiXCR, one entry per CDR3 protein. The top ten clones hold approximately 5.9% of a sample with about 960,000 distinct CDR3 sequences, 18% of them seen once. The sequence derives from a human donor who was either an allogeneic HSCT recipient or a stem cell or donor lymphocyte infusion donor (not recorded which). It is not recorded whose cells these are; they may come from a transplant donor. The rearrangement links TRBV5-6 to TRBJ2-2; a weak D match, TRBD1 (6 bases). The sequenced sample was blood, either unsorted or a sorted T cell fraction (not recorded which). CDR3 region: CASSPSGGTNTGELFF. The DNA for the CDR3 is TGTGCCAGCAGCCCAAGTGGGGGCACGAACACCGGGGAGCTGTTTTTT.